These 11 T cell receptor beta chains came from one sample sequenced in a study of cytomegalovirus exposure and HLA in healthy donors. PCR amplification relied on 60 Vbeta primers (plus 13 Jbeta primers). Using immunoSEQ multiplex PCR, the repertoire was profiled, and TCRdb retains in-frame clones only, with some absent. Among 35,000 to 55,000 clones listed, under 70% were seen once. What was sequenced was PBMCs. The receptors here all came from a man aged 55-75 years in good health and CMV-seropositive.

CDR3 residues: CASSQDWYGSYEQYF. DNA for the CDR3: TGCGCCAGCAGCCAAGATTGGTACGGTTCCTACGAGCAGTACTTC. The J gene is TRBJ2-7, the V gene TRBV4-1; D remains ambiguous. Trimming cost V 0 bases and J 1 base, with 10 bases left between them. This CDR3 comprises 15 residues. Germline V lookup: CDR1 MGHRA, CDR2 YSYEKL.

This sequence joins TRBV28 and TRBJ1-5; TRBD1 is a possible D gene (6 bases). CDR1 and CDR2 (germline): MDHEN, SYDVKM. Trimming cost V 6 bases and J 0 bases, with 18 bases left between them. The CDR3 is 17 amino acids. The CDR3 is CASRSAEGDDSNQPQHF. The CDR3 bases are TGTGCCAGCAGATCCGCTGAGGGGGACGATAGCAATCAGCCCCAGCATTTT. The variable domain in full, completed from reference TRBV28 and TRBJ1-5, reads DVKVTQSSRYLVKRTGEKVFLECVQDMDHENMFWYRQDPGLGLRLIYFSYDVKMKEKGDIPEGYSVSREKKERFSLILESASTNQTSMYLCASRSAEGDDSNQPQHFGDGTRLSIL.

The chain recombines TRBV15 with TRBJ2-2; possibly TRBD1 for D (6 bases). This CDR3 is 17 amino acids long. V was clipped by 1 base and J by 0 bases, with 12 bases between them. Germline V gene data show CDR1 as LNHNV and CDR2 as YYDKDF (reference sequence). The CDR3 DNA reads as TGTGCCACCAGCAGAGCCCAGGGGAACGCGAACACCGGGGAGCTGTTTTTT. It codes for CATSRAQGNANTGELFF.

The V call is TRBV28, the J call TRBJ1-5; D gene ambiguous. Trimming shortened V by 5 bases and J by 6 bases, and 14 bases separated the two germline ends. The CDR3 runs to 14 residues. Germline V gives CDR1 MDHEN, CDR2 SYDVKM. DNA for the CDR3: TGTGCCAGCAGTACTGCGGGCGGGAGTCAGCCCCAGCATTTT. Translation gives CASSTAGGSQPQHF.

A single count supports this clone. This chain uses TRBV10-3 with TRBJ1-1; D ambiguous. CDR1 is ENHRY, CDR2 SYGVKD, per germline. The CDR3 contains 15 residues. V shed 1 base and J shed 4 bases, with 13 bases lying between them. The CDR3 coding sequence is TGTGCCATCAGTGAGTTTGGACTTGAGGGCACTGAAGCTTTCTTT. Translating it yields CAISEFGLEGTEAFF.

The J gene is TRBJ2-3, the V gene TRBV7-2; 7 nucleotides align to TRBD1. Germline CDR1 is SGHTA and CDR2 is FQGNSA. J lost 4 bases, V lost 1 base, and 2 bases had no gene match. The CDR3 contains 14 residues. For the CDR3, the DNA is TGTGCCAGCAGCTTAGGAGGGGGCGCAGATACGCAGTATTTT. Protein product: CASSLGGGADTQYF.

This clone turned up a few times. This chain links TRBV2 with TRBJ2-2; D not certain. The CDR3 has 14 amino acids. Germline CDR1 reads SNHLY; CDR2 reads FYNNEI. V was shortened by 7 bases and J by 4 bases, with 13 bases between the two germline ends. The CDR3 here is CASNEPSGTGELFF. The CDR3 DNA reads as TGTGCCAGCAACGAACCCTCGGGCACCGGGGAGCTGTTTTTT.

The J gene is TRBJ1-4, the V gene TRBV11-2, with 7 bases aligning to TRBD1. V shed 6 bases and J 4 bases; nucleotides not matched to a gene: 5. CDR3 length equals 14 residues. From germline, CDR1 is SGHAT and CDR2 FQNNGV. The CDR3 coding sequence is TGTGCCAGCAGGCCAGGGGGGCGTAATGAAAAACTGTTTTTT. It translates to CASRPGGRNEKLFF. Combining the CDR3 with reference TRBV11-2 and TRBJ1-4 gives the whole variable domain EAGVAQSPRYKIIEKRQSVAFWCNPISGHATLYWYQQILGQGPKLLIQFQNNGVVDDSQLPKDRFSAERLKGVDSTLKIQPAKLEDSAVYLCASRPGGRNEKLFFGSGTQLSVL.

V usage is TRBV27 and J usage is TRBJ2-7; perhaps TRBD2 as D (5 bases). V was pared by 3 bases and J by 2 bases, with 14 bases between. This CDR3 has 15 amino acids. Germline V gene sequence: CDR1 MNHEY, CDR2 SMNVEV (reference sequence). The chain's CDR3 is CASSFEGFSTYEQYF. The CDR3 DNA is TGTGCCAGCAGTTTTGAGGGCTTTTCAACCTACGAGCAGTACTTC.

The V and J genes are TRBV5-1 and TRBJ2-2; 8 bases are a match to TRBD1. Germline CDR1 is SGHRS and CDR2 is YFSETQ. The CDR3 is 14 residues long. Trimming took 0 bases from V and 7 from J; bases not matched to a gene: 2. The CDR3 loop is CASSLGQGSGELFF. The CDR3 region has the DNA TGCGCCAGCAGCTTGGGACAGGGGAGCGGGGAGCTGTTTTTT.

The genes are TRBV5-1 and TRBJ1-1; the D is unclear. The CDR3 sequence is 14 residues long. The germline CDR1 and CDR2 sequences are SGHRS and YFSETQ. The V end was cut by 4 bases, the J end by 0 bases, with 10 bases between. The CDR3: CASSAGSMNTEAFF. CDR3 DNA: TGCGCCAGCAGCGCGGGGTCAATGAACACTGAAGCTTTCTTT.